This passage covers 5 T cell receptor beta chains from one sample sequenced in a study of CD8+ T cells in alopecia areata. Once RNA had been extracted, it was reverse transcribed into cDNA to act as the sequencing template. The protocol was immunoSEQ multiplex PCR, while the TCRdb copy is restricted to in-frame clones and leaves out a portion. This table has 45,000 to 70,000 clones, around 96% appearing once. Sequencing was performed on CD8+ T cells sorted from blood, taken at week 0. The receptor source for this set is a human donor with alopecia areata.

The chain joins TRBV29-1 to TRBJ2-7, with TRBD1 identical over 10 bases. This CDR3 is 14 amino acids long. V shed 7 bases, J shed 5 bases, and the junction held 11 bases outside the gene matches. Germline-derived CDR1 and CDR2 are SQVTM and ANQGSEA. This chain's CDR3 is CSADPGTGAHEQYF. CDR3 in DNA: TGCAGCGCGGACCCAGGGACAGGGGCCCACGAGCAGTACTTC.

The chain is built from TRBV29-1 and TRBJ2-7; 12 bases line up with TRBD2. The J call may be wrong; the DNA end is better matched by TRBJ2-1. This CDR3 has 15 amino acids. CDR1 and CDR2 (germline): SQVTM, ANQGSEA. CDR3 region: CSVETSGGPYNEQFF. Written as DNA, the CDR3 is TGCAGCGTTGAGACTAGCGGGGGCCCATACAATGAGCAGTTCTTC.

The V gene is TRBV4-1, the J gene TRBJ2-5; 7 bases align to TRBD2. The CDR3 loop spans 14 amino acids. V lost 4 bases and J lost 3; bases outside the gene matches: 5. Per germline, CDR1 MGHRA and CDR2 YSYEKL. The CDR3 DNA follows: TGCGCCAGCAGCCCCGGACTAGTTGAAGAGACCCAGTACTTC. This encodes CASSPGLVEETQYF.

V gene TRBV11-2 combines with J gene TRBJ2-3, with TRBD2 as a possible D gene (5 bases). Germline CDR1 and CDR2: SGHAT and FQNNGV. The CDR3 is made up of 14 amino acids. V shed 4 bases and J shed 8 bases, with 16 bases lying between them. The CDR3 is CASSWTQLRGTQYF. DNA of the CDR3: TGTGCCAGCAGCTGGACCCAACTCCGGGGTACGCAGTATTTT.

The gene calls are TRBV7-3 and TRBJ2-1, with TRBD2 identical over 13 bases. This CDR3 has 15 residues. Trimming took 6 bases from V and 8 from J; bases not matched to a gene: 7. Germline V gene lookup returns CDR1 SGHTA and CDR2 FQGTGA. The CDR3 DNA reads as TGTGCCAGCAGTGCTACTAGCGGGGGGGCCGATGAGCAGTTCTTC. As protein: CASSATSGGADEQFF. Looking up the rest from reference TRBV7-3 and TRBJ2-1 gives the full variable domain: GAGVSQTPSNKVTEKGKYVELRCDPISGHTALYWYRQSLGQGPEFLIYFQGTGAADDSGLPNDRFFAVRPEGSVSTLKIQRTERGDSAVYLCASSATSGGADEQFFGPGTRLTVL.